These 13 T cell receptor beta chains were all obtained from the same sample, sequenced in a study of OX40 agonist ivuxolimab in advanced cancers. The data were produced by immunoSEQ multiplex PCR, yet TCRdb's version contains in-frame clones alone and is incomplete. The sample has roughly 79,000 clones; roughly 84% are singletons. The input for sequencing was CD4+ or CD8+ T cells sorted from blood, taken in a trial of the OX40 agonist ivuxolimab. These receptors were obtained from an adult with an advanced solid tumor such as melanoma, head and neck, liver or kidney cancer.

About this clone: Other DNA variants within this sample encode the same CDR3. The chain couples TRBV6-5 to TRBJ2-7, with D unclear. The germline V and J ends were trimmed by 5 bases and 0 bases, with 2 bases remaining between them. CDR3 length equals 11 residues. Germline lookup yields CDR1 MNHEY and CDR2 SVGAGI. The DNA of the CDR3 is TGTGCCAGCAGTACCTCCTACGAGCAGTACTTC. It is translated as CASSTSYEQYF.

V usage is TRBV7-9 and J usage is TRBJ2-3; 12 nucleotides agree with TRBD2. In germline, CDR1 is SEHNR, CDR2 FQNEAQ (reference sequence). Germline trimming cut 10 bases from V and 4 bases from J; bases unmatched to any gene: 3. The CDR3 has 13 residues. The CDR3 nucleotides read TGTGCCAAGACTAGCGGGAGATCAGATACGCAGTATTTT. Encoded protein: CAKTSGRSDTQYF.

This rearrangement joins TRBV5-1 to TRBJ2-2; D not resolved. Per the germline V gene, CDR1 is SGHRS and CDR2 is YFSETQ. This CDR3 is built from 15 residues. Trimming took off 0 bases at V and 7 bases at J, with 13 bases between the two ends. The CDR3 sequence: CASSLEGPLGGELFF. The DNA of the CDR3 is TGCGCCAGCAGCTTGGAGGGTCCCTTAGGCGGGGAGCTGTTTTTT.

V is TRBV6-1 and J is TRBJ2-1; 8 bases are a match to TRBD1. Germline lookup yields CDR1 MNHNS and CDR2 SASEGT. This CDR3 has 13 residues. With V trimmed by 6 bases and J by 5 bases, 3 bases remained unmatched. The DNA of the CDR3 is TGTGCCAGCAGGGAGACAGGGGACAATGAGCAGTTCTTC. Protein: CASRETGDNEQFF.

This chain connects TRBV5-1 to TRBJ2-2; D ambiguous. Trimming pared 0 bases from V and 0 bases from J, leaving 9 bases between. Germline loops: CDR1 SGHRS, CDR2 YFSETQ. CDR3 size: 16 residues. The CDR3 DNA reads TGCGCCAGCAGCTTGGGTGGGTTGGCGAACACCGGGGAGCTGTTTTTT. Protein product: CASSLGGLANTGELFF.

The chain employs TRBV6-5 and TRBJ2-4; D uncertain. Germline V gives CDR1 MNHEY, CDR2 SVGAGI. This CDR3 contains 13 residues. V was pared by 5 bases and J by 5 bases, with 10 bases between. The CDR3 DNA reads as TGTGCCAGCAGTACAGTGCTTGAAAACATTCAGTACTTC. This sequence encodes CASSTVLENIQYF.

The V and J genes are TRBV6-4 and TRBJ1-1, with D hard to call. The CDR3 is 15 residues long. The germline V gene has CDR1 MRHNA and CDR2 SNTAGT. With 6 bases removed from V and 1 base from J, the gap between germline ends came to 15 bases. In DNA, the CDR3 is TGTGCCAGCAGCCTCGACGGTTTCACGAACACTGAAGCTTTCTTT. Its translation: CASSLDGFTNTEAFF.

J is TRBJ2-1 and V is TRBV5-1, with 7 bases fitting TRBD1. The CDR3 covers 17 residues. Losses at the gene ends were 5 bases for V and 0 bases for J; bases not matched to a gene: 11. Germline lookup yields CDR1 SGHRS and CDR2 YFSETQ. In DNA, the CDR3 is TGCGCCAGCAGAGGGGGCCTACGAGAAGTCTCCTACAATGAGCAGTTCTTC. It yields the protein CASRGGLREVSYNEQFF.

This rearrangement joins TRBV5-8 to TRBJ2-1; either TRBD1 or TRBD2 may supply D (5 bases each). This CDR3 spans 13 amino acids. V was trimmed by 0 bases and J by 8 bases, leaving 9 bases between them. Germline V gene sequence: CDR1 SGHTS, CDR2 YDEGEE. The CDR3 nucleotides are TGTGCCAGCAGCTTGGTTGGGGGATATGAGCAGTTCTTC. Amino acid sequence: CASSLVGGYEQFF.

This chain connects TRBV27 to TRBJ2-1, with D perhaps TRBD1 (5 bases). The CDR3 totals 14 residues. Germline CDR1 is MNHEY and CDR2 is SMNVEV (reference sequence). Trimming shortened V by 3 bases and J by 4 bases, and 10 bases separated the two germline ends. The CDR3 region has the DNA TGTGCCAGCAGTTTCAGGGCGGAATACAATGAGCAGTTCTTC. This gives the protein CASSFRAEYNEQFF.

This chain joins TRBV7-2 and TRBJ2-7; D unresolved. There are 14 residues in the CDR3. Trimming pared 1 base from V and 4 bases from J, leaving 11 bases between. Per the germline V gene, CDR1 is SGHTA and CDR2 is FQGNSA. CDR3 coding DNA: TGTGCCAGCAGCTTAGTTAGGCCAGCGTACGAGCAGTACTTC. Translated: CASSLVRPAYEQYF.

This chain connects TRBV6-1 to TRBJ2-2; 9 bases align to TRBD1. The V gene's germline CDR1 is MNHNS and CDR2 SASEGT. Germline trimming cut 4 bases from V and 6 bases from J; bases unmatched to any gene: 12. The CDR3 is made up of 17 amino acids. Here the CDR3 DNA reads TGTGCCAGCAGTGGACAGGGGGTGATAGGGGGTGCCGGGGAGCTGTTTTTT. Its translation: CASSGQGVIGGAGELFF.

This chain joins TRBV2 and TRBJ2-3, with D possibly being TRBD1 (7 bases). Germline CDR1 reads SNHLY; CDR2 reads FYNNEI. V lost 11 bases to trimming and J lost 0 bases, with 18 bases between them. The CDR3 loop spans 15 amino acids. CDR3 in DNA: TGTGCCGGTGGCAGGGGGGTCCTTAGCACAGATACGCAGTATTTT. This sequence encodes CAGGRGVLSTDTQYF.